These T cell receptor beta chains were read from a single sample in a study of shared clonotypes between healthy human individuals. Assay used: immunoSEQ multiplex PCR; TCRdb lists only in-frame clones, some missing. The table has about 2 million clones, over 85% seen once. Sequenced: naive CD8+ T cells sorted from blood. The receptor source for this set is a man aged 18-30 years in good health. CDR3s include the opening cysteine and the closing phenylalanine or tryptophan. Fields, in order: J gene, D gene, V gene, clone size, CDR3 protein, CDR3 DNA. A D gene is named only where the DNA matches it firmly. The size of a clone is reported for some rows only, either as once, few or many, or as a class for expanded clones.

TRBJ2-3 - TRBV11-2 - CASSLTGPSTDTQYF TGTGCCAGCAGCCTAACAGGGCCCAGCACAGATACGCAGTATTTT
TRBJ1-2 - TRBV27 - CASRQISGGINYGYTF TGTGCCAGCAGACAGATCTCAGGAGGAATTAACTATGGCTACACCTTC
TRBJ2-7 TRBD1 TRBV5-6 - CASSGRDRGYGSEQYF TGTGCCAGCAGCGGACGGGACAGGGGCTATGGGAGCGAGCAGTACTTC
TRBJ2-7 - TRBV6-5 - CASSNPGADEQYF TGTGCCAGCAGTAACCCAGGGGCTGACGAGCAGTACTTC
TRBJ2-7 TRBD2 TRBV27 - CASSLLAGVRYEQYF TGTGCCAGCAGTCTGCTAGCGGGGGTACGTTACGAGCAGTACTTC
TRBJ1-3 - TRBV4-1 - CASSQGADGNTIYF TGCGCCAGCAGCCAAGGAGCGGACGGAAACACCATATATTTT
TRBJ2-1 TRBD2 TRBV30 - CAWRGLAGGHNEQFF TGTGCCTGGAGGGGACTAGCGGGAGGCCACAATGAGCAGTTCTTC
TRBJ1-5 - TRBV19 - CASKLGGGGNQPQHF TGTGCCAGTAAGCTGGGGGGGGGAGGAAATCAGCCCCAGCATTTT
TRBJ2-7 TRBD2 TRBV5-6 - CASSLARGGSEYF TGTGCCAGCAGCTTGGCCCGGGGAGGGAGTGAGTACTTC
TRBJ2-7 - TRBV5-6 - CASSLAWNSYEQYF TGTGCCAGCAGCTTGGCGTGGAACAGCTACGAGCAGTACTTC
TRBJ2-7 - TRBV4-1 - CASSQGQTYEQYF TGCGCCAGCAGCCAAGGACAGACATACGAGCAGTACTTC
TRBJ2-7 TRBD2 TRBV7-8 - CASSLGPSGGGSYEQYF TGTGCCAGCAGCTTAGGGCCTAGCGGGGGGGGGTCCTACGAGCAGTACTTC
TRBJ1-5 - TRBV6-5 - CASSYSQAGNQPQHF TGTGCCAGCAGTTACTCACAGGCGGGCAATCAGCCCCAGCATTTT
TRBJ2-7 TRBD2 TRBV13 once CASSKLALGNEQYF TGTGCCAGCAGCAAACTAGCGCTTGGGAACGAGCAGTACTTC
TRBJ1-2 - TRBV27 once CASSGGLGGYTF TGTGCCAGCAGTGGGGGGCTCGGGGGCTACACCTTC
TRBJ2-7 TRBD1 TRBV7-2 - CASSIRQGTYEQYF TGTGCCAGCAGCATAAGACAGGGCACCTACGAGCAGTACTTC
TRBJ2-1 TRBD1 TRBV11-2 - CASWYGTGTNEQFF TGTGCCAGCTGGTACGGGACAGGGACGAATGAGCAGTTCTTC
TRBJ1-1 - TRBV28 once CASSFSLWTEAFF TGTGCCAGCAGTTTCTCACTGTGGACTGAAGCTTTCTTT
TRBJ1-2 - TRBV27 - CASSTREEGGYTF TGTGCCAGCAGTACCAGGGAAGAAGGTGGCTACACCTTC
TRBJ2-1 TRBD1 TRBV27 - CASSIAQDRFDNEQFF TGTGCCAGCAGTATTGCCCAGGACAGGTTTGACAATGAGCAGTTCTTC
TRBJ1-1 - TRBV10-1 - CASSDYGTEDTEAFF TGCGCCAGCAGTGATTATGGGACTGAAGACACTGAAGCTTTCTTT
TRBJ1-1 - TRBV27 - CASSPQVVNTEAFF TGTGCCAGCAGTCCACAGGTTGTGAACACTGAAGCTTTCTTT
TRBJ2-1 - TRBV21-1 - CASSPTGTGNNEQFF TGTGCCAGCAGCCCAACCGGGACTGGAAACAATGAGCAGTTCTTC
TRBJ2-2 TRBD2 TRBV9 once CASSAGTSAGRELFF TGTGCCAGCAGCGCCGGGACTAGCGCGGGAAGGGAGCTGTTTTTT
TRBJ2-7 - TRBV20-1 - CSARMSYEQYF TGCAGTGCTAGAATGTCCTACGAGCAGTACTTC
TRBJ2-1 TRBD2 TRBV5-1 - CASSLTSGSYEQFF TGCGCCAGCAGCTTAACTAGCGGGAGCTATGAGCAGTTCTTC
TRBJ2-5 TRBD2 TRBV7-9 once CASSFYLAGGLETQYF TGTGCCAGCAGCTTTTATCTAGCGGGAGGTTTAGAGACCCAGTACTTC